The clone carrying this T cell receptor beta chain was observed a few times. Its specificity is unknown. The CD4+ and CD8+ fractions came from positive magnetic bead selection and were purity-checked by flow cytometry. The data were obtained in a study of somatic mutations in cytotoxic T cells in rheumatoid arthritis. Study-level results: The antigen targets of the expanded CD8+ clones were unknown. Patients with rheumatoid arthritis did not differ significantly from age-matched healthy controls in CD8+ T-cell clonality.

How the authors handled the data: Patient CD8+ clones above 1% seldom matched published virus-specific TCRB sequences. Generated by immunoSEQ multiplex PCR, the TCRdb table keeps only in-frame clones and is missing some. V, J and clone size are taken as reported in that table, and D and trimming were inferred from the DNA itself. This sample carries 13,000 or so clones, around 70% of them seen once, and the ten largest clones take around 30%. CDR1 is SGDLS, CDR2 YYNGEE, per germline. The germline V and J ends were trimmed by 3 bases and 3 bases, with 12 bases remaining between them. The CDR3 loop spans 14 amino acids.

The chain is built from TRBV9 and TRBJ1-2, with D perhaps matching TRBD1 (6 bases). The source of this sequence is an adult with rheumatoid arthritis. The specimen was CD8+ T cells sorted from blood. CDR3 amino acids: CASSAQQGDYGYTF. DNA of the CDR3: TGTGCCAGCAGCGCGCAACAGGGTGACTATGGCTACACCTTC.